Listed below are T cell receptor beta chains from one sample, sequenced in a study of tumor-infiltrating lymphocytes in oesophageal squamous cell carcinoma. TCRdb recomputed calls from the reads with MiXCR, one row per CDR3 protein. Of more than 10,000 distinct CDR3 sequences listed, roughly three fifths were seen once; the top ten hold around 50%. The sequenced sample consisted of blood. The receptors stem from a female donor with esophageal squamous cell carcinoma. Each CDR3 is given with its conserved first and last residue. Fields, in order: clone size, D gene, CDR3 length, J gene, V gene, CDR3 protein, CDR3 DNA. D genes are given only for firm matches. Not every row has a clone size; where given, it reads once, few, many or a size class.

size: .
D: .
length: 12
J: TRBJ1-2
V: TRBV12-3/TRBV12-4
CDR3: CASSLALAGYTF
DNA: TGTGCCAGCAGTTTAGCGCTAGCTGGCTACACCTTC

size: medium-sized
D: .
length: 15
J: TRBJ2-6
V: TRBV6-1
CDR3: CASRLHSSGANVLTF
DNA: TGTGCCAGCAGACTACACAGCTCTGGGGCCAACGTCCTGACTTTC

size: .
D: .
length: 15
J: TRBJ2-5
V: TRBV4-2
CDR3: CASSQGTTGTETQYF
DNA: TGTGCCAGCAGCCAAGGCACTACAGGGACTGAGACCCAGTACTTC

size: .
D: .
length: 16
J: TRBJ1-2
V: TRBV13
CDR3: CASSFGARGRNYGYTF
DNA: TGTGCCAGCAGTTTTGGGGCCCGAGGGCGTAACTATGGCTACACCTTC

size: medium-sized
D: TRBD2
length: 14
J: TRBJ2-1
V: TRBV6-1
CDR3: CASRLAGIGDEQFF
DNA: TGTGCCAGCAGGTTAGCGGGAATAGGGGATGAGCAGTTCTTC

size: once
D: TRBD2
length: 16
J: TRBJ2-1
V: TRBV12-3/TRBV12-4
CDR3: CASSSGTSGGASEQFF
DNA: TGTGCCAGCAGTTCCGGGACTAGCGGGGGGGCGAGTGAGCAGTTCTTC

size: .
D: .
length: 12
J: TRBJ2-1
V: TRBV28
CDR3: CASSPHRQGGYF
DNA: TGTGCCAGCAGTCCACACCGACAGGGAGGTTACTTC

size: few
D: .
length: 14
J: TRBJ2-7
V: TRBV7-2
CDR3: CASSLGPSRYEQYF
DNA: TGTGCCAGCAGCTTAGGCCCTAGTAGGTACGAGCAGTACTTC

size: many
D: .
length: 12
J: TRBJ2-7
V: TRBV24-1
CDR3: CATSDGAYEQYF
DNA: TGTGCCACCAGTGACGGGGCCTACGAGCAGTACTTC

size: .
D: .
length: 15
J: TRBJ1-4
V: TRBV29-1
CDR3: CSVEDDRTTNEKLFF
DNA: TGCAGCGTTGAAGATGACAGGACAACTAATGAAAAACTGTTTTTT

size: .
D: TRBD2
length: 15
J: TRBJ2-5
V: TRBV12-5
CDR3: CASGFGLAYQETQYF
DNA: TGTGCTAGTGGTTTCGGACTAGCGTACCAAGAGACCCAGTACTTC

size: .
D: .
length: 13
J: TRBJ2-5
V: TRBV7-7
CDR3: CASSGTGGETQYF
DNA: TGTGCTAGCAGCGGGACAGGTGGAGAGACCCAGTACTTC

size: .
D: TRBD1
length: 14
J: TRBJ1-3
V: TRBV28
CDR3: CASGRDSSGNTIYF
DNA: TGTGCCAGCGGCCGGGACAGCTCTGGAAACACCATATATTTT

size: .
D: TRBD2
length: 13
J: TRBJ2-7
V: TRBV6-2/TRBV6-3
CDR3: CASWRGETYEQYF
DNA: TGTGCCAGCTGGCGGGGGGAAACCTACGAGCAGTACTTC

size: .
D: TRBD1
length: 15
J: TRBJ2-5
V: TRBV7-6
CDR3: CASSLGTGDQETQYF
DNA: TGTGCCAGCAGCTTGGGGACAGGGGACCAAGAGACCCAGTACTTC

size: .
D: .
length: 11
J: TRBJ2-5
V: TRBV7-6
CDR3: CASGRRETQYF
DNA: TGTGCCAGCGGGCGGCGGGAGACCCAGTACTTC

size: once
D: TRBD1
length: 16
J: TRBJ2-7
V: TRBV7-4
CDR3: CASSLVGTGYSYEQYF
DNA: TGTGCCAGCAGCTTAGTAGGGACAGGTTATTCCTACGAGCAGTACTTC

size: many
D: TRBD2
length: 15
J: TRBJ2-7
V: TRBV5-6
CDR3: CASSLLAGVDYEQYF
DNA: TGTGCCAGCAGCTTGCTAGCGGGAGTCGATTACGAGCAGTACTTC